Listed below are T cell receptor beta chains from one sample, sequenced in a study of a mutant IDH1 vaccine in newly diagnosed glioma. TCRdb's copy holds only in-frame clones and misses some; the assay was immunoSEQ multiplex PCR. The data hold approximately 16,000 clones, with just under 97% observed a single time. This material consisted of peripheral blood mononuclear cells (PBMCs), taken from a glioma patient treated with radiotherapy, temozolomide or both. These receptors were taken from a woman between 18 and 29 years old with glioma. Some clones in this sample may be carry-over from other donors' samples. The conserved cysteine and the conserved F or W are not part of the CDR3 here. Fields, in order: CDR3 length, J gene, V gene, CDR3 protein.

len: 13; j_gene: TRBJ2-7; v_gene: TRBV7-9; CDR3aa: ASSSWGDLSYEQY
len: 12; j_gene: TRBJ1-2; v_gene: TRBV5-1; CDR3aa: ASSSRTENYGYT
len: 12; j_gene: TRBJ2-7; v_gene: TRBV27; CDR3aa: ASSPGVGSYEQY
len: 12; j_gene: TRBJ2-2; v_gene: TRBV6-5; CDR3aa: ASRTSGSTGELF
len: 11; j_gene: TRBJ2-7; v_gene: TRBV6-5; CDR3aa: ASRPGGPYEQY
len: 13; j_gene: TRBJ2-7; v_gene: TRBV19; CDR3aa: ASSISAGGPNEQY
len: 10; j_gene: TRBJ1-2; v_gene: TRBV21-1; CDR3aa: ASGDRRFGYT
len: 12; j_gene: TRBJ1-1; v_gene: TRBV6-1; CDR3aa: ASSKGQGFTEAF
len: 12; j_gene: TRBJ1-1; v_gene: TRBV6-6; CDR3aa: ASSYPGPNTEAF
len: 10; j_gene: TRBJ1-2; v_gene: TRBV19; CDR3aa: ASSYFERGYT
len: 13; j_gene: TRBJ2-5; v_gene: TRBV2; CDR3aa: ASSLRPSARETQY
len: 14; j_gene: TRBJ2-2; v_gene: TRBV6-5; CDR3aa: ASSYRTSGNTGELF
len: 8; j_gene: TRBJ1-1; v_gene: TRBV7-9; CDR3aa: ASGNTEAF
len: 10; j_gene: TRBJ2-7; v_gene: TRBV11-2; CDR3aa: ASSEETYEQY
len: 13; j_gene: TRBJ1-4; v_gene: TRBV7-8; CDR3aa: ASSLVTGGQEKLF
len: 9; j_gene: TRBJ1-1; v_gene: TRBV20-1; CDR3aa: RGDANTEAF
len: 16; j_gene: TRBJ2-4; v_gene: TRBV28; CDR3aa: ASSPYLGTGVSKNIQY
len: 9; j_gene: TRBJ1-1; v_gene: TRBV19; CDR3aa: ASIYRREAF
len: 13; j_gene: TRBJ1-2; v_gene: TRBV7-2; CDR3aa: ASSISRDRDYGYT
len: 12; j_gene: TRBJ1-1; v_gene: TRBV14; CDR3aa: ASSQTGRGTEAF
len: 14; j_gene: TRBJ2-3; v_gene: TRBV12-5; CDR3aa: ASSTSGGAGTDTQY
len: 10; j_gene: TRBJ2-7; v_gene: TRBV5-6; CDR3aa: ASSLDTYEQY
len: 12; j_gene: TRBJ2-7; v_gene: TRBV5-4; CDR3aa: ASSSGLGRNEQY
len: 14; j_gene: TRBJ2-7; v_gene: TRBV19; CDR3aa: ASSPDHGGLGYEQY
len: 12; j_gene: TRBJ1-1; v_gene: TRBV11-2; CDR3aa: ASSFLEGNTEAF
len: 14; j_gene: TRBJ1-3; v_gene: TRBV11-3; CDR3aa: ASSQSDRVFGNTIY
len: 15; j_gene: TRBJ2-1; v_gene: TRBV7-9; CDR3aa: ASSHRTGSGSYNEQF
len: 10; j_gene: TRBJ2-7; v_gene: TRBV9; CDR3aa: ASSASGYEQY
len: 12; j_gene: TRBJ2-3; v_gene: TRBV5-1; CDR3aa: ASSFSPSTDTQY
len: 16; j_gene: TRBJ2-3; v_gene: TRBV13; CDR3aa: ASSSPDLTRPPGDTQY
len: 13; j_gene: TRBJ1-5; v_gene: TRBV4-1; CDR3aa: ASSPHRGPNQPQH
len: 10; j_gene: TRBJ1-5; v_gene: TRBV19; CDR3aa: ASSRQESAQH
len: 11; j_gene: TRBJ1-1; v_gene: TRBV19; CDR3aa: ASTNPPVPEAF
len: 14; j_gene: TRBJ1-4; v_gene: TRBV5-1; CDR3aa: ASSLTGEREGEKLF
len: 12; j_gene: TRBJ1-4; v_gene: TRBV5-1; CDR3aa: ASSLAPTEGKLF
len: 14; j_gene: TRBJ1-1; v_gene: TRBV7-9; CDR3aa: ASIRAQGLGNTEAF
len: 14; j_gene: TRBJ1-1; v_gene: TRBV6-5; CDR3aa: ASSYSRGGTNTEAF
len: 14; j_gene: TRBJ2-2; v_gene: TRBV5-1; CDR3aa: ASRPTSGRYTGELF
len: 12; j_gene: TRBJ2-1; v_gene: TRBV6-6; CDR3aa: ASSYGQGSYEQF
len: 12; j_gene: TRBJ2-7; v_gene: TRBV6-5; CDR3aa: ASSYQQGLGGQY
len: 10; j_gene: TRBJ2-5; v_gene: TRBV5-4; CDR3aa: ASSGIQETQY
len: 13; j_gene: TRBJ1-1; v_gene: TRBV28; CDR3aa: ATRQAGVSNTEAF
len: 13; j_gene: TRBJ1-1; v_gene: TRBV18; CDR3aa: ASSPIRGLNTEAF
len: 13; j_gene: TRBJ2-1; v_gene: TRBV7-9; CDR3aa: ASSLAGGAYNEQF
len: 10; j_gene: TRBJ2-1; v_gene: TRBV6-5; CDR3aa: ASSRTNNEQF
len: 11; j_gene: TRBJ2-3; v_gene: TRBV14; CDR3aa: ASSQDYPDTQY
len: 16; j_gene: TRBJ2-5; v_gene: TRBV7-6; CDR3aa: ASGPTGLAGVLGETQY
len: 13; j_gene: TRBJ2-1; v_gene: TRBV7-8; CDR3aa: ASSPGGVFDNEQF
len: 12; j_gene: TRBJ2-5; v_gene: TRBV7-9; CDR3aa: ASSFTGGEETQY
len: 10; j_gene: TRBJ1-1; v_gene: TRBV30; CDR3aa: AWRAGITEAF
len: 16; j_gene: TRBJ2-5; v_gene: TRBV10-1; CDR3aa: ASSDPPPLESYQETQY
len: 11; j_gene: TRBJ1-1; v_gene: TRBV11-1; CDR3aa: ASSRTPRTEAF
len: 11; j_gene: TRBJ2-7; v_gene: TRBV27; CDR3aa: ASSLRASYEQY
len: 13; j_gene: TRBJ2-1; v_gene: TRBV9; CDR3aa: ASSVAAVSYNEQF
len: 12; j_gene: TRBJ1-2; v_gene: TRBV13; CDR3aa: ASSAGQTNYGYT
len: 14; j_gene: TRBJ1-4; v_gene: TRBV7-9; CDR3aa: ASSFDSRYRLEKLF
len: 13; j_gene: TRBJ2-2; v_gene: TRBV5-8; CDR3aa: ASSTGTGVGGELF
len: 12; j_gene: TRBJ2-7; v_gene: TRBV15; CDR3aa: ATRETGYSYEQY
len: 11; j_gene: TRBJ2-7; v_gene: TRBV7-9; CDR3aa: ASSFTSSYEQY
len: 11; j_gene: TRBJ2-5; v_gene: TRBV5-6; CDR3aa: ASSFVFEETQY